One T cell receptor beta chain is described in this entry. What it binds is not known. This sample stems from a study of blood T cells in healthy people across ages. Whole-study results and caveats: Age advanced and TCR beta diversity per million T cells fell, roughly linearly.

Alongside a J-beta primer mix, a sample-barcoded 5' primer served in a second PCR lasting roughly 6 to 12 cycles. Samples each returned at least 2.5 million CDR3-containing paired-end reads. Each CDR3 protein gets one entry after TCRdb re-called the 5' RACE reads with MiXCR. The sample lists more than 900,000 distinct CDR3 sequences, almost 30% occurring once. Germline V lookup: CDR1 SNHLY, CDR2 FYNNEI. The CDR3 is made up of 15 amino acids. V was trimmed by 6 bases and J by 5 bases, leaving 16 bases between them. The same data also contributed to another study, on T cells of mothers and their children. That source notes: Three healthy Caucasian mothers, along with their six children, were the donors. All RNA that had been extracted was used for cDNA synthesis at around 1.4 ug per 15 ul.

Sequencing input: blood. The V gene is TRBV2, the J gene TRBJ2-2; possibly TRBD1 for D (7 bases). This clonotype was obtained from a woman between 40 and 50 years old in good health. The CDR3 is CASRRGGTATGELFF. The CDR3 region has the DNA TGTGCCAGCAGGCGAGGCGGGACAGCGACCGGGGAGCTGTTTTTT.